Below are 7 T cell receptor beta chains sequenced from a single sample in a study of vaccination and CD4 T cells after COVID-19. These TCRs are of unknown antigen specificity. The Oncomine TCR Beta short-read assay generated sequence data from the DNA of cultured CD4+ T cells. TCRdb recomputed calls from the PCR reads with MiXCR, one row per CDR3 protein. The profile shows under 25,000 distinct CDR3 sequences, about three quarters of them singletons. Treatment reported: 10-day PBMC culture with coronavirus spike peptide pools or control peptides (ViraFEST assay). Sequences were derived from CD4+ T cells from blood, cultured in vitro, sampled after SARS-CoV-2 vaccination. All receptors derive from a human donor who received a COVID-19 vaccine.

This sequence joins TRBV20-1 and TRBJ1-2, with 8 bases fitting TRBD1. Germline-derived CDR1 and CDR2 are DFQATT and SNEGSKA (reference sequence). V lost 0 bases to trimming and J lost 8 bases; unmatched junction nucleotides: 5. CDR3 length: 13 residues. CDR3 protein: CSARDQGAGGYTF. The CDR3 region has the DNA TGCAGTGCTAGAGATCAGGGGGCAGGGGGCTACACCTTC.

The chain has TRBV19 and TRBJ1-1, with D maybe TRBD1 (6 bases). The CDR3 totals 14 residues. V was cut by 7 bases and J by 1 base, with 13 bases left in between. In germline, CDR1 is LNHDA, CDR2 SQIVND (reference sequence). The CDR3 here is CASNLPGQNTEAFF. CDR3 DNA sequence: TGTGCCAGTAACCTGCCGGGACAGAACACTGAAGCTTTCTTT.

The chain recombines TRBV9 with TRBJ2-5; either TRBD1 or TRBD2 may fit D (6 bases each). This CDR3 is built from 15 residues. Germline V gives CDR1 SGDLS, CDR2 YYNGEE. V lost 6 bases and J lost 3, with 18 bases in between. The CDR3 loop reads CASNPRGGTEETQYF. The CDR3 nucleotides read TGTGCCAGCAACCCTCGAGGGGGGACGGAAGAGACCCAGTACTTC.

The V and J genes are TRBV20-1 and TRBJ2-7; possible D gene TRBD1, 6 bases. Germline CDR1 and CDR2: DFQATT and SNEGSKA (reference sequence). This CDR3 spans 13 amino acids. Trimming stripped 2 bases from V and 3 bases from J, with 11 bases between. The CDR3: CSARRTGIYEQYF. As DNA, the CDR3 is TGCAGTGCTAGAAGAACAGGGATCTACGAGCAGTACTTC.

The count of this clonotype is one. CDR3 protein: CASSRGSSGGSTDTQYF. As DNA, the CDR3 is TGTGCCAGTAGTAGGGGCAGTAGCGGGGGTAGCACAGATACGCAGTATTTT. The chain combines TRBV19 with TRBJ2-3; 9 bases align to TRBD2. The CDR3 length is 17 residues. Trimming cost V 4 bases and J 0 bases; bases outside gene matches: 8. Germline lookup yields CDR1 LNHDA and CDR2 SQIVND (reference sequence).

V is TRBV14 and J is TRBJ2-1, with no clear D. Germline V gives CDR1 SGHDN, CDR2 FVKESK. The CDR3 consists of 16 residues. V was shortened by 1 base and J by 3 bases, with 13 bases between the two germline ends. In DNA, the CDR3 is TGTGCCAGCAGCCAAGGCAATCCCAACTTCTACAATGAGCAGTTCTTC. This encodes CASSQGNPNFYNEQFF. The full variable domain, completed using reference TRBV14 and TRBJ2-1, is EAGVTQFPSHSVIEKGQTVTLRCDPISGHDNLYWYRRVMGKEIKFLLHFVKESKQDESGMPNNRFLAERTGGTYSTLKVQPAELEDSGVYFCASSQGNPNFYNEQFFGPGTRLTVL.

This chain uses TRBV20-1 with TRBJ1-2; D not resolved. Per germline, CDR1 DFQATT and CDR2 SNEGSKA (reference sequence). The CDR3 loop spans 12 amino acids. The V end lost 0 bases, the J end lost 5 bases, and 7 bases lay between the germline ends. CDR3 loop: CSAREARYGYTF. CDR3 coding DNA: TGCAGTGCTAGAGAGGCGCGTTATGGCTACACCTTC.